This passage covers 8 T cell receptor beta chains from one sample sequenced in a study of molecular identifiers for immune sequencing clone quantification. Each CDR3 protein gets one entry after TCRdb re-called the PCR reads with MiXCR. This table holds some 65,000 distinct CDR3 sequences, about 18% found once. The specimen was naive CD8+ T cells from blood, with Jurkat cell RNA spiked in. Subset indicated: FACS-sorted CD8+CD4-CCR7+CD45RA+ naive T cells. The origin of the receptors is a human donor in good health. Some libraries in this study had Jurkat cell RNA spiked in.

This clonotype was found a few times. Just one base apart from a much larger clone, this may be a read error. The missing conserved phenylalanine or tryptophan at the end of this CDR3 makes a read error likely. The chain employs TRBV19 and TRBJ2-6; possibly TRBD1 for D (6 bases). The CDR3 has 17 residues. Trimming pared 5 bases from V and 0 bases from J, leaving 14 bases between. Germline CDR1 and CDR2: LNHDA and SQIVND (reference sequence). The CDR3 loop reads CASSEHRAGSGANVLTS. The CDR3 coding sequence is TGTGCCAGTAGTGAACACAGGGCAGGCTCTGGGGCCAACGTCCTGACTTCC.

This clonotype was found many times. In DNA form, the CDR3 reads TGTGCCAGCAGTGTGCCTGGGGGGTGGACTGAAGCTTTCTTT. It is translated as CASSVPGGWTEAFF. The J gene is TRBJ1-1, the V gene TRBV6-1, with D tentatively TRBD1 (5 bases). Trimming took off 4 bases at V and 5 bases at J, with 14 bases between the two ends. The germline V gene has CDR1 MNHNS and CDR2 SASEGT. This CDR3 spans 14 amino acids.

This chain joins TRBV28 and TRBJ2-7, with D uncertain. Germline assignment: CDR1 MDHEN and CDR2 SYDVKM. Trimming removed 2 bases at V and 4 bases at J, with 15 bases between. The CDR3 loop spans 15 amino acids. The CDR3 sequence is CASSLEQINIYEQYF. DNA of the CDR3: TGTGCCAGCAGTTTAGAACAGATAAATATTTACGAGCAGTACTTC.

This clonotype was seen repeatedly, ten times or more. CDR3 sequence (DNA): TGTGCCAGCAGTCCGGTCCTACTCAACAATCAGCCCCAGCATTTT. Its translation is CASSPVLLNNQPQHF. J is TRBJ1-5 and V is TRBV27; D ambiguous. The CDR3 runs 15 residues. Germline lookup yields CDR1 MNHEY and CDR2 SMNVEV (reference sequence). V was cut by 5 bases and J by 3 bases, with 14 bases left in between.

This clonotype was found once. Since a much larger clone is just one base distant, this may be a read error. The chain joins TRBV7-9 to TRBJ1-1; 7 bases are shared with TRBD1. The V and J ends lost 4 bases and 1 base, in that order; junction bases with no gene match: 18. The germline V gene has CDR1 SEHNR and CDR2 FQNEAQ (reference sequence). The CDR3 loop spans 19 amino acids. In DNA form, the CDR3 reads TGTGCCAGCAGCTCATACGTGGGGATAGGGGGCTTCACGAACACTGAAGCTTTCTTT. Encoded protein: CASSSYVGIGGFTNTEAFF.

In the case of this clonotype: Just one base apart from a much larger clone, this may be a read error. V usage is TRBV12-5 and J usage is TRBJ2-7; D is undetermined. The CDR3 contains 11 residues. In germline, CDR1 is LGHNT, CDR2 FRNRAP. Trimming took 2 bases from V and 9 from J, leaving 8 bases between them. The CDR3 DNA is TGTGCTAGTGGTTTGTCCGAGAGGCAGTACTTC. As protein: CASGLSERQYF.

This clonotype was detected a few times. The genes are TRBV21-1 and TRBJ1-1; the D segment call TRBD1 is taken from the table without a DNA check. TRBV21-1 is a pseudogene segment. The CDR3 has 14 amino acids. The CDR3 here is CASGHWILGTEAFF. Here the CDR3 DNA reads TGTGCCAGCGGACACTGGATCCTGGGGACTGAAGCTTTCTTT.

This clonotype came up many times. The rearrangement joins TRBV7-3 to TRBJ2-3; 9 nucleotides line up with TRBD2. The CDR3 sequence is 16 residues long. V gave up 5 bases and J gave up 1 base; unmatched junction bases: 7. Germline CDR1 and CDR2: SGHTA and FQGTGA. CDR3 coding DNA: TGTGCCAGCAGCCTATTAGCGGGAGCGGGCACAGATACGCAGTATTTT. Protein: CASSLLAGAGTDTQYF.